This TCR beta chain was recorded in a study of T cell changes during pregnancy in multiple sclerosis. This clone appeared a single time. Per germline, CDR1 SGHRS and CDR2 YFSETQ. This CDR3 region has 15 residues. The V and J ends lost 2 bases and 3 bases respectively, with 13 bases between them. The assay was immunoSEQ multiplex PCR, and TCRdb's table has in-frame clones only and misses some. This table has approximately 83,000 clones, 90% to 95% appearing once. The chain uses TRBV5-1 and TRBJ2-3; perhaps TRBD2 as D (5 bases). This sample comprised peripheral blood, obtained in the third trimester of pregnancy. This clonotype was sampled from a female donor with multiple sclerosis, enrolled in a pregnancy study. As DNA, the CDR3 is TGCGCCAGCAGCTTCGGGGAGCTAGTAACAGATACGCAGTATTTT. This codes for CASSFGELVTDTQYF.